The present T cell receptor beta chain was sequenced within a study of cytomegalovirus exposure and HLA in healthy donors. The study's findings and limits: On later analysis, the bulk of CMV-associated TCR beta chains appeared to be HLA-restricted.

CDR3 length: 15 amino acids. J lost 5 bases, V lost 5 bases, and 4 bases had no gene match. The V gene's germline CDR1 is SGHNT and CDR2 YENEEA. The PCR had 60 Vbeta and 13 Jbeta primers. Produced via immunoSEQ multiplex PCR; TCRdb's table is partial and in-frame only. In the table there are approximately 100,000 clones, 75% to 85% of which are singletons. On this clone: The antigen remains undetermined.

The sequence derives from a man between 18 and 29 years old in good health and CMV-seropositive. The V call is TRBV11-3, the J call TRBJ2-1; TRBD2 agrees at 12 bases. Sequencing used PBMCs. The CDR3 here is CASSHGLAGNNEQFF. The CDR3 nucleotides read TGTGCCAGCAGCCATGGACTAGCGGGGAACAATGAGCAGTTCTTC. Variable domain in full (rest from reference TRBV11-3 and TRBJ2-1): EAGVVQSPRYKIIEKKQPVAFWCNPISGHNTLYWYLQNLGQGPELLIRYENEEAVDDSQLPKDRFSAERLKGVDSTLKIQPAELGDSAVYLCASSHGLAGNNEQFFGPGTRLTVL.